What follows are 5 T cell receptor beta chains derived from one specimen sequenced in a study of T cells after yellow fever vaccination. TCRdb itself ran the 5' RACE reads through MiXCR, one entry per CDR3 protein. The sample holds 45,000 to 60,000 distinct CDR3 sequences, about 5.6% seen once. This specimen consisted of PBMCs, either bulk or a sorted T-cell subset (CD4+, CD8+, memory, or dextramer-sorted; not recorded which), obtained on the day of the yellow fever booster vaccination. These receptors were taken from a young man who received the YFV17D yellow fever vaccine.

The chain is built from TRBV10-3 and TRBJ1-2, with no clear D. The CDR3 extends over 16 amino acids. Germline loops: CDR1 ENHRY, CDR2 SYGVKD. The germline V and J ends were trimmed by 0 bases and 3 bases, with 14 bases remaining between them. The CDR3 region is CAISESTGQLYYGYTF. Written as DNA, the CDR3 is TGTGCCATCAGTGAGTCGACTGGTCAGCTATACTATGGCTACACCTTC.

In this sample, this clonotype turned up many times. The V call is TRBV7-9, the J call TRBJ1-1; D remains unclear. V shed 2 bases and J shed 0 bases, with 10 bases lying between them. CDR3 length equals 15 residues. Germline V gene lookup returns CDR1 SEHNR and CDR2 FQNEAQ (reference sequence). As DNA, the CDR3 is TGTGCCAGCAGCTTAAGTCTCTCCATGAACACTGAAGCTTTCTTT. Protein product: CASSLSLSMNTEAFF.

The chain is built from TRBV11-2 and TRBJ2-1; D gene unclear. V was clipped by 6 bases and J by 4 bases, with 10 bases between them. Per the germline V gene, CDR1 is SGHAT and CDR2 is FQNNGV. This CDR3 has 13 amino acids. Written as DNA, the CDR3 is TGTGCCAGCAGGACCCTTACTTACAATGAGCAGTTCTTC. Its translation is CASRTLTYNEQFF.

This clonotype was picked up many times. This chain joins TRBV7-8 and TRBJ2-7, with D tentatively TRBD1 or TRBD2 (5 bases each). This CDR3 is built from 15 residues. V was clipped by 5 bases and J by 0 bases, with 14 bases between them. Per germline, CDR1 SGHVS and CDR2 FQNEAQ. Here the CDR3 DNA reads TGTGCCAGCAGCCCACGGGGCAGCTTCTCCTACGAGCAGTACGTC. Translating gives CASSPRGSFSYEQYV.

This clonotype has only a few counts. The chain joins TRBV4-1 to TRBJ2-7, with D hard to call. This CDR3 has 12 amino acids. Germline CDR1 is MGHRA and CDR2 is YSYEKL. Trimming left V 0 bases short and J 7 bases short, with 7 bases between. Written as DNA, the CDR3 is TGCGCCAGCAGCCAAGACCTGACGGAGCAGTACTTC. Amino acids: CASSQDLTEQYF.